This TCR beta chain is from a study of cytomegalovirus exposure and HLA in healthy donors. In the PCR, 60 Vbeta and 13 Jbeta primers were used. Repertoires were generated with immunoSEQ multiplex PCR, while TCRdb's copy carries only in-frame clones and drops some. The sample includes about 120,000 clones, roughly three quarters of them seen just once. V shed 2 bases and J shed 0 bases, with 13 bases lying between them. Germline V gene data show CDR1 as SGHTA and CDR2 as FQGNSA. The CDR3 spans 16 residues. This sequence originates from a man aged 18-30 years in good health and CMV-seronegative. The specimen sequenced was PBMCs. The V call is TRBV7-2, the J call TRBJ1-1; D is unresolved. The DNA of the CDR3 is TGTGCCAGCAGCTTAACCCCGGCGGGAATGAACACTGAAGCTTTCTTT. Encoded protein: CASSLTPAGMNTEAFF.